This TCR beta chain was captured by sequencing in a study of cytomegalovirus exposure and HLA in healthy donors (TCRdb year 2017). Some background on the complete study: According to an earlier analysis of 587 of the donors, about 179 million T cells yielded some 110 million unique TCR beta sequences and approximately 300 Gb of sequence data. All discovery cohort repertoires had been generated using a single sequencing platform. In the later analysis, no new phenotypic data were used to find candidate immune exposures; instead, reliance was placed on TCR beta sequences and their occurrence across donors. Of the 398 genotyped donors, approximately 83% fell in the genetic ancestry cluster associated with self-reported Caucasian donors. The number of donors typed differed by locus, with roughly 629-640 for A, B, C, DRB1 and DQB1, roughly 520 for DQA1, 600 to 610 for DPA1, and approximately 470 for DPB1. An earlier analysis of about 600 of the donors used high-throughput TCR beta sequencing to judge whether each TCR beta V gene segment behaved as functional or pseudogenic. The study aimed to test whether cataloging public T cell receptors could reveal signatures of past pathogen exposure. Roughly 5 DR-DQ haplotypes were handled as single units for association and clustering, since linkage in the cohort was strong. Using immunosequencing, the study profiled T cell repertoires from about 650 subjects and related those repertoires to cytomegalovirus serostatus. Donor age, sex, ethnicity and CMV serostatus were compiled alongside the repertoire data. Along with the approximately 700-subject first cohort, a separate validation cohort of around 110 different subjects was used. An early release covering roughly 640 HLA-typed donors comprised approximately 290 gigabases of sequencing data and 65 million to 100 million unique TCR sequences. Class I and class II HLA loci were covered by the typing at four-digit resolution. On average, about 240,000 unique TCR beta nucleotide sequences were sequenced per donor among fewer than 500 genotyped donors of the cohort, with about 19% of those sequences being non-productive. In a later analysis, previously published TCR beta repertoires from several hundred donors were re-analyzed and high-resolution HLA genotyping was added so that TCR occurrence patterns could be studied. A later genetic analysis used genome-wide SNP genotypes for about three fifths of the 666 donors, treating that subset as a discovery cohort. The study combined high-throughput TCR immunosequencing, statistical association of individual TCRs with disease status, and machine learning to predict cytomegalovirus infection status.

The cohort was made up of under 800 healthy bone marrow donors. All cohort members were sampled while nominally healthy, although unrecorded immune exposures were likely present. The donor was CMV seronegative and was included in the group of hundreds of seronegative cohort members. A peripheral blood sample was collected from each donor, and TCR beta sequencing was performed on peripheral blood mononuclear cells. The Qiagen DNeasy Blood Extraction Kit was used to extract genomic DNA from the blood cell samples. CDR1 KGHSH and CDR2 LQKENI were looked up in the germline V gene. V is clipped by 5 bases and J by 11 bases, and the sequence between their germline boundaries is 10 bases long. The CDR3, from cysteine to phenylalanine, totals 11 residues. The kept DNA is CDR3 alone, 33 bases in frame from the first base. Library prep was done by the immunoSEQ multiplex PCR assay. For the multiplex PCR, a mixture combining 60 forward primers for TCR Vbeta segments and 13 reverse primers for TCR Jbeta segments was used. The CDR3 region of rearranged TCR beta genes was amplified from genomic DNA with a multiplex PCR assay. The amplified TCR beta libraries were sequenced on the Illumina HiSeq System as 87-base-pair reads. The study's processing was this. A later analysis counted about 80 million unique TCR beta chains across the 700 or so repertoires, and approximately 11 million of these chains were shared by at least two donors. A nearest-neighbor algorithm error-corrected the raw reads and collapsed the reads into unique sequences, merging closely related sequences to remove PCR and sequencing errors. CDR3 sequences were aligned to IMGT reference sequences to assign V, D and J gene segments. For a sequence to be retained, a match of at least six nucleotides to both a V gene segment and a J gene segment was required. A rearrangement was called productive if the CDR3 had no stop codons and remained in frame with V and J, and every other rearrangement was called non-productive. Following IMGT convention, CDR3 was defined as the stretch from the second conserved V-encoded cysteine to the conserved J-encoded phenylalanine. Sequences without an unambiguous match to a single V gene segment were excluded from the earlier analysis of several hundred of the donors. An earlier analysis of fewer than 750 of the donors classified V segments as functional when productive rearrangements were above 56.7% and as segregating when the standard deviation between donors was above 5%. A statistical classification framework was developed to diagnose cytomegalovirus status using the catalog of TCR beta chain sequences. A later analysis assigned V and J genes by comparing TCR nucleotide sequences with IMGT/GENE-DB human TR gene sequences. A later analysis assigned CDR3 sequences and most-parsimonious VDJ recombination scenarios with the TCRdist pipeline. In a later analysis, each TCR beta chain was defined by its CDR3 amino acid sequence together with its V-gene family, and reads without a unique V-gene family were excluded. To address suspected cross-contamination and a sequencing artifact, a later analysis removed roughly 640 highly shared, low-generation-probability nucleotide sequences. In a later analysis, a clonal expansion index for each public chain was calculated from normalized within-repertoire ranks of inferred template counts. In a later analysis, generation probabilities were computed with a VDJ recombination model fitted to out-of-frame rearrangements, and the resulting probabilities were checked against IGoR. A later analysis scored TCR-TCR, TCR-HLA and TCR-CMV co-occurrence with hypergeometric tests, applying a repertoire-size bias correction to TCR pairs. A later analysis estimated false discovery rates by permuting HLA or CMV assignments 20 times. A later analysis grouped co-occurring TCRs with DBSCAN, adding TCRdist sequence similarity when clustering within HLA-allele-positive subsets. Repertoires with fewer than 30,000 or more than 120,000 public chains were left out of co-occurrence clustering, as were five repertoires with anomalous nucleotide sharing. TCRdb mirrors the immuneACCESS table, restricted to in-frame sequences. Some clones are absent from its copies; in checked studies, under half trace to an unresolved V gene, and the reason for the others is unknown. V and J calls and clone size are copied from that table; D and trimming were computed from the DNA. The data table for this sample lists about 160,000 clones. 1% to 1.5% of the sample is in the top ten clones.

Comment on this clone: Its antigen has not been determined.

Here is what the overall study found, with its caveats: Sequencing depth was assumed to be roughly uniform across donors in the presence/absence analyses, though that assumption may not hold. Assigning TCR associations to individual alleles was difficult when HLA alleles, especially DR and DQ, strongly co-occurred. Most CMV-associated TCR beta chains appeared to be HLA-restricted in a later analysis, and the HLA associations seemed to be driven largely by CMV exposure. Several of the top co-occurrence clusters appeared to be linked to parvovirus B19, influenza, CMV and Epstein-Barr virus, according to a later analysis. HLA typing was unavailable for some donors at each locus, so association tests used only the typed subset. A later analysis found that TCR association rates varied across HLA loci, with DRB1 alleles showing the most associated TCRs and HLA-C alleles the fewest. CMV serostatus was the only immune exposure information available for the cohort. The earlier analysis of approximately 590 of the donors excluded about 16 rarely observed V segments, including chromosome 9 orphons, because counts were too low. In an earlier analysis of around 600 of the donors, most TCR beta V segments appeared in productive rearrangements about 90% or about 30% of the time, broadly matching IMGT annotations. A further reported finding was that TCR beta sequences accurately predicted the HLA-A and HLA-B alleles for most subjects in the first cohort. Across donors, most TCR sequences were observed very rarely, whereas some public TCRs were present in many individuals. This cohort had only TCR beta chains sequenced, and the lack of alpha or paired-chain data limited which features could be detected. The authors suggested that the approach could potentially be generalized to other disease states and immunological phenotypes. Correlated functional status among segregating V segments might be attributable to linkage disequilibrium, but an unknown experimental factor could not be ruled out. In a later analysis, HLA-associated TCR beta chains were found to be more clonally expanded and to have lower generation probabilities than equally common non-associated chains. According to a later genetic analysis, donors in an Asian-associated ancestry cluster had fewer N-insertions in productive TCRs than the roughly 670-donor mean. A few of the identified cytomegalovirus-associated TCR beta chains were confirmed in vitro to be specific for cytomegalovirus antigens. V-gene and J-gene trimming of TCR beta chains was associated with a missense DCLRE1C variant in a later genetic analysis, and the association was replicated in an independent cohort. Some IMGT-functional V segments, including TRBV6-2 and TRBV6-3, could not be told apart with the 87-base-pair reads, so those segments were excluded. The classifier was reported to diagnose cytomegalovirus status with high specificity and sensitivity in both the original cohort and the validation cohort. The study listed approximately 150 TCR beta chains as associated with cytomegalovirus. A group of highly shared sequence variants was considered likely to be a technical artifact of the sequencing pipeline. At a false discovery rate of 0.05, a later analysis linked 16,951 TCR beta sequences to specific HLA alleles.

The source of this sequence is an older woman in good health and CMV-seronegative. The sequenced sample was PBMCs. The rearrangement joined TRBV18 to TRBJ2-4; the D gene is unclear. The CDR3 protein sequence reads: CASSDSDLQYF. DNA sequence: TGTGCCAGCTCAGACTCTGATCTTCAGTACTTC.